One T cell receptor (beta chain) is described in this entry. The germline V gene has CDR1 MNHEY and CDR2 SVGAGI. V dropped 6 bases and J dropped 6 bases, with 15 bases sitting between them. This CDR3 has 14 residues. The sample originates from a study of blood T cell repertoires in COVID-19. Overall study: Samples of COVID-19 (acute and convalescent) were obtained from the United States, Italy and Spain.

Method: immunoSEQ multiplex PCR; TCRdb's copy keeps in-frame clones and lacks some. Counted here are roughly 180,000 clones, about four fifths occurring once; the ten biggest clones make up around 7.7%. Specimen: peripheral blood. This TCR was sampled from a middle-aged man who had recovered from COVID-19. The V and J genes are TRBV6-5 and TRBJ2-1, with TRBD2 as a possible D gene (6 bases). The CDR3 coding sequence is TGTGCCAGCAGATTATCGGGGGAGTTCAATGAGCAGTTCTTC. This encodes CASRLSGEFNEQFF.